Sequencing of this TCR beta chain was carried out in a study of blood T cell repertoires in COVID-19. For the study at large: Italy, Spain and the United States were the sources of the convalescent and acute COVID-19 samples. PBMCs, B-cell-depleted T cells, or T cells were the source of the cDNA or gDNA that made up the material.

The V gene's germline CDR1 is LNHDA and CDR2 SQIVND (reference sequence). This CDR3 has 14 amino acids. V was cut by 5 bases and J by 6 bases, with 16 bases left in between. Original processing methods: Amplification of reference gene primers provided the estimated nucleated cell counts. Clones were sequenced by immunoSEQ multiplex PCR, and TCRdb holds only the in-frame ones, with some missing. D and trimming come from the DNA, and the V and J calls and clone size come from that table. Of more than 150,000 clones in the sample, 85% to 90% were seen once. Material for sequencing was peripheral blood. This sequence joins TRBV19 and TRBJ1-1; possibly TRBD1 for D (6 bases). This TCR derives from a woman in her thirties or forties with acute or convalescent COVID-19. CDR3 nucleotides: TGTGCCAGTAGTGTACCGGGACAAGGATCTGAAGCTTTCTTT. Its translation: CASSVPGQGSEAFF.